The rows below give T cell receptor beta chains drawn from one sample of a study of T-cell memory formation after mild COVID-19. TCRdb re-analysed the 5' RACE reads in MiXCR, keeping a single row per CDR3 protein. The table has some 69,000 distinct CDR3 sequences, over 15% seen once. The source material was PBMCs or a T cell subset sorted from them (not recorded which). These receptor sequences come from an adult woman who had mild COVID-19 (a few samples of this study predate the infection). Cell type and time point are not known. Each CDR3 is given with its conserved first and last residue. The order of the fields is V gene, clone size, D gene, J gene, CDR3 protein, CDR3 DNA. A D gene is named only where the DNA matches it firmly. The size of a clone is reported for some rows only, either as once, few or many, or as a class for expanded clones.

v_call: TRBV9
clone_size: few
d_call: TRBD1
j_call: TRBJ2-5
cdr3_aa: CASSESGTGGETQYF
cdr3_nt: TGTGCCAGCAGCGAATCCGGGACAGGGGGCGAGACCCAGTACTTC

v_call: TRBV6-6
clone_size: -
d_call: -
j_call: TRBJ2-7
cdr3_aa: CASSDSRDSLARYF
cdr3_nt: TGTGCCAGCAGTGACTCGCGGGATTCCCTTGCTCGGTACTTC

v_call: TRBV29-1
clone_size: few
d_call: -
j_call: TRBJ2-5
cdr3_aa: CSVEWQIQETQYF
cdr3_nt: TGCAGCGTTGAATGGCAGATACAAGAGACCCAGTACTTC

v_call: TRBV30
clone_size: few
d_call: -
j_call: TRBJ2-7
cdr3_aa: CAWSVQAGAAYEQYF
cdr3_nt: TGTGCCTGGAGTGTACAGGCAGGGGCGGCCTACGAGCAGTACTTC

v_call: TRBV13
clone_size: -
d_call: -
j_call: TRBJ1-2
cdr3_aa: CASSLAGGTDYGYTF
cdr3_nt: TGTGCCAGCAGCTTAGCGGGGGGCACGGACTATGGCTACACCTTC

v_call: TRBV24-1
clone_size: few
d_call: TRBD1
j_call: TRBJ2-7
cdr3_aa: CATSDRQGSEQYF
cdr3_nt: TGTGCCACCAGTGACCGACAGGGGAGCGAGCAGTACTTC

v_call: TRBV7-9
clone_size: few
d_call: -
j_call: TRBJ2-1
cdr3_aa: CASSPRTIGEYNEQFF
cdr3_nt: TGTGCCAGCAGCCCCCGGACCATTGGGGAATACAATGAGCAGTTCTTC

v_call: TRBV6-5
clone_size: few
d_call: -
j_call: TRBJ2-5
cdr3_aa: CASSYSGTQYF
cdr3_nt: TGTGCCAGCAGTTACAGCGGGACCCAGTACTTC

v_call: TRBV20-1
clone_size: few
d_call: -
j_call: TRBJ2-7
cdr3_aa: CSAEGPGVSSYEQYF
cdr3_nt: TGCAGTGCTGAGGGGCCGGGGGTCAGCTCCTACGAGCAGTACTTC

v_call: TRBV27
clone_size: few
d_call: -
j_call: TRBJ1-4
cdr3_aa: CASRENEKLFF
cdr3_nt: TGTGCCAGCAGGGAAAATGAAAAACTGTTTTTT

v_call: TRBV13
clone_size: -
d_call: TRBD2
j_call: TRBJ2-1
cdr3_aa: CASSVKTSGFYNEQFF
cdr3_nt: TGTGCCAGCAGCGTCAAGACTAGCGGGTTTTACAATGAGCAGTTCTTC

v_call: TRBV4-3
clone_size: -
d_call: TRBD2
j_call: TRBJ2-1
cdr3_aa: CASNIGLAQREQFF
cdr3_nt: TGCGCCAGCAACATAGGACTAGCGCAGAGGGAGCAGTTCTTC

v_call: TRBV7-9
clone_size: few
d_call: TRBD1
j_call: TRBJ2-7
cdr3_aa: CASGDRGYYEQYF
cdr3_nt: TGTGCCAGCGGAGACAGGGGGTACTACGAGCAGTACTTC

v_call: TRBV27
clone_size: few
d_call: TRBD1
j_call: TRBJ2-3
cdr3_aa: CASAWTGPTDTQYF
cdr3_nt: TGTGCCAGCGCCTGGACAGGCCCCACAGATACGCAGTATTTT

v_call: TRBV29-1
clone_size: many
d_call: -
j_call: TRBJ2-7
cdr3_aa: CSVEAWGGLKPYEQYF
cdr3_nt: TGCAGCGTTGAAGCCTGGGGGGGGCTTAAGCCCTACGAGCAGTACTTC

v_call: TRBV20-1
clone_size: few
d_call: -
j_call: TRBJ2-1
cdr3_aa: CSAKTGRGEQFF
cdr3_nt: TGCAGTGCCAAGACAGGGAGGGGTGAGCAGTTCTTC

v_call: TRBV4-1
clone_size: -
d_call: TRBD2
j_call: TRBJ2-5
cdr3_aa: CASSQELAGGPLETQYF
cdr3_nt: TGCGCCAGCAGCCAAGAACTAGCGGGGGGGCCTTTGGAGACCCAGTACTTC

v_call: TRBV12-3/TRBV12-4
clone_size: few
d_call: -
j_call: TRBJ2-1
cdr3_aa: CASSFSGNEQFF
cdr3_nt: TGTGCCAGCAGTTTTTCTGGGAATGAGCAGTTCTTC

v_call: TRBV11-2
clone_size: few
d_call: -
j_call: TRBJ2-2
cdr3_aa: CASVQVITGELFF
cdr3_nt: TGTGCCAGCGTCCAAGTGATCACCGGGGAGCTGTTTTTT

v_call: TRBV5-1
clone_size: -
d_call: -
j_call: TRBJ2-1
cdr3_aa: CASSLDGPYNEQFF
cdr3_nt: TGCGCCAGCAGCTTGGACGGACCCTACAATGAGCAGTTCTTC

v_call: TRBV15
clone_size: -
d_call: -
j_call: TRBJ2-2
cdr3_aa: CATSSGTGELFF
cdr3_nt: TGTGCCACCAGCAGCGGGACCGGGGAGCTGTTTTTT

v_call: TRBV4-3
clone_size: -
d_call: TRBD2
j_call: TRBJ2-3
cdr3_aa: CASSQDPTSVPDTQYF
cdr3_nt: TGCGCCAGCAGCCAAGACCCCACTAGCGTCCCAGATACGCAGTATTTT

v_call: TRBV15
clone_size: once
d_call: -
j_call: TRBJ2-2
cdr3_aa: CATSGTGELFF
cdr3_nt: TGTGCCACCAGCGGCACCGGGGAGCTGTTTTTT

v_call: TRBV5-1
clone_size: -
d_call: TRBD2
j_call: TRBJ2-7
cdr3_aa: CASRAGGIYEQYF
cdr3_nt: TGCGCCAGCAGAGCGGGAGGGATTTACGAGCAGTACTTC

v_call: TRBV18
clone_size: few
d_call: TRBD2
j_call: TRBJ2-1
cdr3_aa: CASSRGRNGYNEQFF
cdr3_nt: TGTGCCAGCTCGCGGGGGAGGAACGGCTACAATGAGCAGTTCTTC

v_call: TRBV15
clone_size: few
d_call: TRBD1
j_call: TRBJ2-7
cdr3_aa: CATSRVRTGVLNEQYF
cdr3_nt: TGTGCCACCAGCAGAGTAAGGACAGGAGTGCTCAACGAGCAGTACTTC

v_call: TRBV3-1
clone_size: -
d_call: -
j_call: TRBJ2-1
cdr3_aa: CASSLGGTFPENEQFF
cdr3_nt: TGTGCCAGCAGCCTTGGCGGGACTTTTCCGGAAAATGAGCAGTTCTTC

v_call: TRBV5-1
clone_size: -
d_call: -
j_call: TRBJ2-7
cdr3_aa: CASSFRPSNEQYF
cdr3_nt: TGCGCCAGCAGCTTCCGCCCATCGAACGAGCAGTACTTC

v_call: TRBV5-6
clone_size: few
d_call: -
j_call: TRBJ2-2
cdr3_aa: CASSLGQVNTGELFF
cdr3_nt: TGTGCCAGCAGCTTGGGACAGGTGAACACCGGGGAGCTGTTTTTT

v_call: TRBV7-9
clone_size: few
d_call: -
j_call: TRBJ2-5
cdr3_aa: CASSLVSGLETQYF
cdr3_nt: TGTGCCAGCAGCTTAGTGTCAGGGTTGGAGACCCAGTACTTC

v_call: TRBV12-3/TRBV12-4
clone_size: -
d_call: -
j_call: TRBJ2-1
cdr3_aa: CASSLTVNEQFF
cdr3_nt: TGTGCCAGCAGCCTTACCGTCAATGAGCAGTTCTTC

v_call: TRBV27
clone_size: many
d_call: -
j_call: TRBJ2-1
cdr3_aa: CASSAYNEQFF
cdr3_nt: TGTGCCAGCAGCGCCTACAATGAGCAGTTCTTC

v_call: TRBV6-6
clone_size: few
d_call: -
j_call: TRBJ2-1
cdr3_aa: CASSGDLGQFF
cdr3_nt: TGTGCCAGCAGCGGGGACTTGGGACAGTTCTTC

v_call: TRBV9
clone_size: few
d_call: TRBD1
j_call: TRBJ2-1
cdr3_aa: CASSVEDRGLGNEQFF
cdr3_nt: TGTGCCAGCAGCGTAGAAGACAGGGGGCTTGGAAATGAGCAGTTCTTC

v_call: TRBV5-1
clone_size: -
d_call: TRBD1
j_call: TRBJ1-1
cdr3_aa: CASSFGQGDTEAFF
cdr3_nt: TGCGCCAGCAGCTTCGGACAGGGGGACACTGAAGCTTTCTTT

v_call: TRBV6-5
clone_size: -
d_call: -
j_call: TRBJ1-1
cdr3_aa: CASSYSQGNTEAFF
cdr3_nt: TGTGCCAGCAGTTACTCGCAGGGGAACACTGAAGCTTTCTTT

v_call: TRBV5-1
clone_size: few
d_call: TRBD1
j_call: TRBJ1-4
cdr3_aa: CASSWSGTGPATNEKLFF
cdr3_nt: TGCGCCAGCAGCTGGTCCGGGACAGGGCCCGCAACTAATGAAAAACTGTTTTTT

v_call: TRBV29-1
clone_size: few
d_call: TRBD1
j_call: TRBJ1-2
cdr3_aa: CSVRQGEGYGYTF
cdr3_nt: TGCAGCGTACGACAGGGGGAAGGCTATGGCTACACCTTC

v_call: TRBV4-3
clone_size: -
d_call: -
j_call: TRBJ2-2
cdr3_aa: CASSPLSTGELFF
cdr3_nt: TGCGCCAGCAGCCCCCTGAGCACCGGGGAGCTGTTTTTT